The 3 T cell receptor beta chains below were found in one sample sequenced in a study of T cells in Graves' hyperthyroidism and ophthalmopathy. The CDR3 regions of TCR beta were amplified from RNA transcripts. In the first-round RT-PCR of the TCR CDR3, the HTBI primer set was used. In TCRdb, the multiplex PCR reads were re-called with MiXCR into one record per CDR3 protein. The profile shows 500,000 to 800,000 distinct CDR3 sequences, 45% of them singletons. The sequencing input was peripheral blood or thyroid tissue (not recorded which). The receptors shown here come from an adult man with Graves' disease, either hyperthyroidism or ophthalmopathy (not recorded which).

About this clonotype: Being one base from a much bigger clone, this may be a read error. No conserved phenylalanine or tryptophan ends this CDR3, so it is likely a read error. The chain uses TRBV20-1 and TRBJ1-3; D remains unclear. Germline V gene lookup returns CDR1 DFQATT and CDR2 SNEGSKA (reference sequence). V was pared by 4 bases and J by 1 base, with 5 bases between. This CDR3 contains 12 residues. The CDR3 region is CSAMVSGNTIYL. Written as DNA, the CDR3 is TGCAGTGCTATGGTTTCTGGAAACACCATATATTTA.

The chain carries TRBV5-1 and TRBJ1-4; D not certain. The length of the CDR3 is 15 residues. V dropped 1 base and J dropped 7 bases, with 14 bases sitting between them. Germline-derived CDR1 and CDR2 are SGHRS and YFSETQ. The DNA of the CDR3 is TGCGCCAGCAGCTTGAGCGCACCCGAGGGTGAAAAACTGTTTTTT. Translating gives CASSLSAPEGEKLFF.

This CDR3 is CASHVSQGANVLTF. Here the CDR3 DNA reads TGTGCCAGCCATGTGTCACAGGGGGCCAACGTCCTGACTTTC. V gene TRBV2 combines with J gene TRBJ2-6, with D unclear. The ends were cut back, 8 bases at V and 4 bases at J, with 12 bases in the middle. The CDR3 spans 14 residues. Germline V gene data show CDR1 as SNHLY and CDR2 as FYNNEI.